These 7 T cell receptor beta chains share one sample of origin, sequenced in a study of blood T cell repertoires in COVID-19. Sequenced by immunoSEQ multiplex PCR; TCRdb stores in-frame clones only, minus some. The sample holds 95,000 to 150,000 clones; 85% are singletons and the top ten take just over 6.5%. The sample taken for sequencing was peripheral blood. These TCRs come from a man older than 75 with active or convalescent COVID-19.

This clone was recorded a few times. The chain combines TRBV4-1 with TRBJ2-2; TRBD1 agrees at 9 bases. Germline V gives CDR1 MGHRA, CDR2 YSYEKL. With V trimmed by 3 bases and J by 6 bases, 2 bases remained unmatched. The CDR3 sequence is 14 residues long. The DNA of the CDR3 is TGCGCCAGCAGCCAGCACAGGGGGCCCGGGGAGCTGTTTTTT. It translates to CASSQHRGPGELFF.

The chain's CDR3 is CSVGGQGTGQPQHF. Written as DNA, the CDR3 is TGCAGCGTGGGCGGACAGGGGACAGGACAGCCCCAGCATTTT. This chain connects TRBV29-1 to TRBJ1-5; TRBD1 agrees at 9 bases. V was clipped by 6 bases and J by 7 bases; unmatched bases: 10. Germline CDR1 reads SQVTM; CDR2 reads ANQGSEA. The CDR3 has 14 residues.

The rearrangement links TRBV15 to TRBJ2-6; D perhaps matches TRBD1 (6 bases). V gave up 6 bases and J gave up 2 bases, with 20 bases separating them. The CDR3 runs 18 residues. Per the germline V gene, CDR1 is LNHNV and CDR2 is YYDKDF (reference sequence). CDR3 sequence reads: CATRHPSQQGAGANVLTF. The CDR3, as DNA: TGTGCCACCAGACACCCGAGCCAACAGGGAGCTGGGGCCAACGTCCTGACTTTC.

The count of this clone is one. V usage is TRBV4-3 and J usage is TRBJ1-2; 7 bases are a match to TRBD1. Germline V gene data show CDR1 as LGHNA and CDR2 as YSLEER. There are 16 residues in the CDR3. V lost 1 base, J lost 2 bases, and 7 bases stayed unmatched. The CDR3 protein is CASSQGPNRGNYGYTF. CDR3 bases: TGCGCCAGCAGCCAAGGTCCGAACAGGGGCAACTATGGCTACACCTTC.

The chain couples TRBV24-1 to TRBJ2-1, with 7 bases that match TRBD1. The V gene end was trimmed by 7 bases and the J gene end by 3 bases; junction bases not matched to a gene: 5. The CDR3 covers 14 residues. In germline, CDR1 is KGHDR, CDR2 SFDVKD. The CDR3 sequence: CATSTGAFYNEQFF. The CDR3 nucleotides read TGTGCCACCAGCACAGGGGCGTTCTACAATGAGCAGTTCTTC.

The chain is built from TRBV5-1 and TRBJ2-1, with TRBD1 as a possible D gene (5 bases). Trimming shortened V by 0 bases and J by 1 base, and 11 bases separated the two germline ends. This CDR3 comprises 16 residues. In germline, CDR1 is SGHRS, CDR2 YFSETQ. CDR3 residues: CASSLGGTGSYNEQFF. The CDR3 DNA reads TGCGCCAGCAGCTTGGGGGGTACAGGTTCCTACAATGAGCAGTTCTTC.

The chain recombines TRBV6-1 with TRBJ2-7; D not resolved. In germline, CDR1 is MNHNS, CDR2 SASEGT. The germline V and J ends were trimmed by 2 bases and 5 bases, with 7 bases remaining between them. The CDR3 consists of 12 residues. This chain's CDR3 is CASSERRNEQYF. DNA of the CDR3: TGTGCCAGCAGTGAACGGAGAAACGAGCAGTACTTC.